These 5 T cell receptor beta chains originate from one sample sequenced in a study of T cell changes during pregnancy in multiple sclerosis (dated by TCRdb to about 2019). Library generation was performed with the immunoSEQ multiplex PCR assay. TCRdb holds this immuneACCESS table with in-frame rearrangements only. Some clones are missing; in checked studies, unresolved V genes explain under half, and the rest has no known cause. A total of about 77,000 clones appear in this sample, approximately 94% of them only once. The ten largest make up 2% to 3% of the sample. The sequencing here drew on peripheral blood, taken after pregnancy. Every receptor here comes from a female donor in good health, enrolled as a control in a pregnancy study.

The V call is TRBV2, the J call TRBJ2-5; the D gene is possibly TRBD1 (6 bases). Germline V gene lookup returns CDR1 SNHLY and CDR2 FYNNEI. The CDR3 runs 15 residues. The V end was cut by 8 bases, the J end by 1 base, with 17 bases between. CDR3: CASSRTATSQETQYF. As DNA, the CDR3 is TGTGCCAGCTCCCGGACAGCCACAAGCCAAGAGACCCAGTACTTC.

The chain links TRBV19 to TRBJ2-3; D is uncertain. V dropped 5 bases and J dropped 2 bases, with 5 bases sitting between them. Germline CDR1 reads LNHDA; CDR2 reads SQIVND (reference sequence). CDR3 size: 12 residues. CDR3 DNA sequence: TGTGCCAGTAGTCCCTACACAGATACGCAGTATTTT. This gives the protein CASSPYTDTQYF.

The chain has TRBV30 and TRBJ2-7; TRBD2 aligns across 10 bases. This CDR3 contains 15 residues. The V gene end was trimmed by 0 bases and the J gene end by 0 bases; junction bases not matched to a gene: 2. From germline, CDR1 is GTSNPN and CDR2 SVGIG (reference sequence). Here the CDR3 DNA reads TGTGCCTGGAGTGTGGGGACTAGCGTCTCCTACGAGCAGTACTTC. Protein product: CAWSVGTSVSYEQYF.

The rearrangement joins TRBV30 to TRBJ2-5, with D possibly matching TRBD2 (5 bases). The CDR3 contains 14 residues. The germline V gene encodes CDR1 GTSNPN and CDR2 SVGIG (reference sequence). With 3 bases removed from V and 5 bases from J, the gap between germline ends came to 16 bases. This CDR3 is CAWRRELVRETQYF. The CDR3 DNA reads as TGTGCCTGGAGGAGGGAGCTAGTAAGGGAGACCCAGTACTTC.

The chain joins TRBV7-2 to TRBJ2-7; 8 nucleotides align to TRBD2. Germline V gene data show CDR1 as SGHTA and CDR2 as FQGNSA. After removal of 2 bases from V and 5 bases from J, the junction contained 5 bases not matched to a gene. The CDR3 consists of 14 residues. CDR3 sequence (DNA): TGTGCCAGCAGCTTACGGGGGGGTTCCAACGAGCAGTACTTC. Amino acids: CASSLRGGSNEQYF.